The 15 T cell receptor beta chains below all came from one sample that was sequenced in a study of CD8 T cells in ankylosing spondylitis. Each CDR3 protein is one row after TCRdb ran MiXCR on the 5' RACE reads. Counted here are around 150,000 distinct CDR3 sequences, 44% occurring once; the ten biggest clones make up 13% to 15%. Material: synovial fluid, either unsorted or a sorted T cell fraction (not recorded which). These receptors were obtained from a male donor with ankylosing spondylitis.

CDR3 in amino acids: CASSLKVWSRGPFFYGYTF. CDR3 sequence (DNA): TGTGCCAGCAGTTTAAAGGTGTGGAGTAGGGGGCCATTCTTCTATGGCTACACCTTC. The V and J genes are TRBV12-3 or TRBV12-4 and TRBJ1-2; 7 positions match TRBD1. The CDR3 has 19 amino acids. V gave up 2 bases and J gave up 4 bases; unmatched junction bases: 19.

This chain uses TRBV28 with TRBJ2-7; D possibly corresponds to TRBD2 (6 bases). Trimming shortened V by 6 bases and J by 0 bases, and 12 bases separated the two germline ends. Germline CDR1 MDHEN, CDR2 SYDVKM. This CDR3 contains 14 residues. CDR3 loop: CASRRDVLSYEQYF. DNA for the CDR3: TGTGCCAGCAGGCGGGACGTCCTCTCCTACGAGCAGTACTTC.

This clonotype was observed a few times. The chain couples TRBV15 to TRBJ1-5; D is perhaps TRBD1 (6 bases). V was trimmed by 3 bases and J by 0 bases, leaving 21 bases between them. The germline CDR1 and CDR2 sequences are LNHNV and YYDKDF (reference sequence). The CDR3 has 19 residues. DNA for the CDR3: TGTGCCACCAGCAGTGTTCTTGGACAGCAAGAACCTAGCAATCAGCCCCAGCATTTT. This sequence encodes CATSSVLGQQEPSNQPQHF.

The chain combines TRBV27 with TRBJ2-2; 13 bases map to TRBD2. The V gene's germline CDR1 is MNHEY and CDR2 SMNVEV (reference sequence). V dropped 7 bases and J dropped 5; count of bases not matched to a gene: 7. This CDR3 has 16 amino acids. CDR3: CASKTLAGGETGELFF. CDR3 sequence (DNA): TGTGCCAGCAAGACACTAGCGGGAGGGGAGACCGGGGAGCTGTTTTTT.

This clonotype was recorded a few times. The chain links TRBV4-1 to TRBJ1-3; a possible D gene is TRBD1 (6 bases). Deletions cut 1 base from V and 15 bases from J, with 19 bases between. Germline loops: CDR1 MGHRA, CDR2 YSYEKL. CDR3 length equals 14 residues. The CDR3 is CASSQALDSERKYF. The CDR3 coding sequence is TGCGCCAGCAGCCAAGCCTTGGACAGCGAGCGTAAATATTTT.

This clonotype was seen a handful of times. The chain carries TRBV2 and TRBJ2-1; the D is unclear. Trimming took off 3 bases at V and 7 bases at J, with 16 bases between the two ends. Germline-derived CDR1 and CDR2 are SNHLY and FYNNEI. The CDR3 extends over 15 amino acids. This chain's CDR3 is CASSEGIEMSNEQFF. As DNA, the CDR3 is TGTGCCAGCAGTGAGGGAATCGAGATGAGTAATGAGCAGTTCTTC.

This clonotype has only a few counts. The chain combines TRBV4-3 with TRBJ2-3, with D perhaps given as TRBD1 or TRBD2 (5 bases each). The CDR3 spans 15 residues. Germline V lookup: CDR1 LGHNA, CDR2 YSLEER. V was trimmed by 2 bases and J by 4 bases, leaving 13 bases between them. CDR3 amino acids: CASSQIVGTPDTQYF. CDR3 DNA: TGCGCCAGCAGCCAAATCGTAGGGACCCCAGATACGCAGTATTTT.

V and J are TRBV12-3 or TRBV12-4 and TRBJ2-5; maybe TRBD1 (5 bases). Trimming pared 5 bases from V and 2 bases from J, leaving 15 bases between. The CDR3 length is 15 residues. In DNA form, the CDR3 reads TGTGCCAGCAGTATAACAGGTTACCAGCAAGAGACCCAGTACTTC. It translates to CASSITGYQQETQYF.

This clonotype was detected only a few times. J is TRBJ2-2 and V is TRBV28; D possibly corresponds to TRBD2 (6 bases). This CDR3 comprises 16 residues. Trimming removed 7 bases at V and 7 bases at J, with 22 bases between. The V gene's germline CDR1 is MDHEN and CDR2 SYDVKM. The DNA for the CDR3 is TGTGCCAGCACCACGACCCCGGGAGCGTATTTCGGGGAGCTGTTTTTT. The encoded protein is CASTTTPGAYFGELFF.

CDR3 sequence reads: CATSDLRSSYNEQFF. CDR3 DNA: TGTGCCACCAGTGACCTAAGGAGCTCCTACAATGAGCAGTTCTTC. The chain uses TRBV24-1 and TRBJ2-1, with D hard to call. The V end lost 4 bases, the J end lost 0 bases, and 9 bases lay between the germline ends. In germline, CDR1 is KGHDR, CDR2 SFDVKD. CDR3 length: 15 amino acids.

The chain recombines TRBV16 with TRBJ1-2; the D is unclear. Germline V lookup: CDR1 KGHSY, CDR2 FQNENV. Trimming left V 0 bases short and J 5 bases short, with 10 bases between. The CDR3 is made up of 14 amino acids. CDR3 bases: TGTGCCAGCAGCCAATCAAAAGGGCAATATGGCTACACCTTC. Its translation is CASSQSKGQYGYTF.

This chain links TRBV29-1 with TRBJ1-2; D uncertain. CDR1 and CDR2 from the germline V gene are SQVTM and ANQGSEA. CDR3 length: 12 residues. The germline V and J ends were trimmed by 7 bases and 4 bases, with 13 bases remaining between them. The DNA of the CDR3 is TGCAGCGCATTAGACGGTACCTATGGCTACACCTTC. Translated, it gives CSALDGTYGYTF. The full variable domain, in which reference TRBV29-1 and TRBJ1-2 provide the parts outside the CDR3, is SAVISQKPSRDICQRGTSLTIQCQVDSQVTMMFWYRQQPGQSLTLIATANQGSEATYESGFVIDKFPISRPNLTFSTLTVSNMSPEDSSIYLCSALDGTYGYTFGSGTRLTVV.

This chain uses TRBV16 with TRBJ1-5, with D tentatively TRBD1 (5 bases). The CDR3 contains 15 residues. With 3 bases removed from V and 15 bases from J, the gap between germline ends came to 24 bases. Germline V gene lookup returns CDR1 KGHSY and CDR2 FQNENV. CDR3 nucleotide sequence: TGTGCCAGCAGCCACGGGGAGGGGAGTCCTAACCCTGGGCATTTT. Protein product: CASSHGEGSPNPGHF.

This clonotype appeared many times. The chain uses TRBV28 and TRBJ1-5; 7 bases are a match to TRBD1. Germline CDR1 and CDR2: MDHEN and SYDVKM. The V and J ends lost 5 bases and 5 bases, in that order; junction bases with no gene match: 6. The CDR3 contains 14 residues. The CDR3 spells CASSGGQEYQPQHF. The CDR3 DNA sequence: TGTGCCAGCAGTGGAGGACAGGAGTATCAGCCCCAGCATTTT.

The CDR3 DNA follows: TGTGCCAGCAGTCGAGGGACGGTGAGCTCTGGGGCCAACGTCCTGACTTTC. Amino acids: CASSRGTVSSGANVLTF. This sequence joins TRBV6-2 or TRBV6-3 and TRBJ2-6; tentatively, D is TRBD1 or TRBD2 (5 bases each). The CDR3 totals 17 residues. CDR1 is MNHEY and CDR2 is SVGEGT in the germline V gene. Trimming pared 5 bases from V and 0 bases from J, leaving 14 bases between.